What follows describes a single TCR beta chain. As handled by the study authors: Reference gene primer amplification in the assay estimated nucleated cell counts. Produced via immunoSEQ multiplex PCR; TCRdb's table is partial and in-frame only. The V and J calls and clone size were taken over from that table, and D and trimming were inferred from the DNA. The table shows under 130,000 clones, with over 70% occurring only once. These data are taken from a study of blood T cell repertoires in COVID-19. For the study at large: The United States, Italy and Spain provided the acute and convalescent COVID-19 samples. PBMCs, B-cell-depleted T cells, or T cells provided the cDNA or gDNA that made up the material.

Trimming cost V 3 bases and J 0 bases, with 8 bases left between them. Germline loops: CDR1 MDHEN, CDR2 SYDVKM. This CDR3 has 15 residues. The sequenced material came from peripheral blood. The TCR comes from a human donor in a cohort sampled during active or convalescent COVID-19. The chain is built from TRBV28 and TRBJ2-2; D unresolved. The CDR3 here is CASSLTNTNTGELFF. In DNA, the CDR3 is TGTGCCAGCAGTTTGACAAATACGAACACCGGGGAGCTGTTTTTT.